This is a list of T cell receptor beta chains from one sample in a study of vaccination effects on CD4 cells after COVID-19. No antigen has been assigned to these receptors. TCRdb's copy holds only in-frame clones and misses some; the assay was immunoSEQ multiplex PCR. This sample carries 71,000 or so clones, approximately 70% of them seen once, and the ten largest clones take about 4%. Specimen: CD4+ T cells from PBMCs cultured with HCoV-OC43 spike peptides, collected before COVID-19 vaccination. These receptors were collected from a human donor who received a COVID-19 vaccine. CDR3s include the opening cysteine and the closing phenylalanine or tryptophan. D genes are given only for firm matches. Only part of the rows carry a size: once, few, many, or a class if the clone is expanded.

abundance: -; j_gene: TRBJ2-5; d_gene: -; v_gene: TRBV24-1; CDR3aa: CATSVTRGETQYF; CDR3nt: TGTGCCACCAGTGTCACCCGGGGAGAGACCCAGTACTTC
abundance: few; j_gene: TRBJ1-2; d_gene: -; v_gene: TRBV15; CDR3aa: CATSGLDRKNYGYTF; CDR3nt: TGTGCCACCAGCGGACTGGACAGAAAAAACTATGGCTACACCTTC
abundance: -; j_gene: TRBJ2-3; d_gene: -; v_gene: TRBV7-9; CDR3aa: CASSLGASQSTDTQYF; CDR3nt: TGTGCCAGCAGCTTAGGGGCTAGCCAAAGCACAGATACGCAGTATTTT
abundance: -; j_gene: TRBJ1-2; d_gene: -; v_gene: TRBV6-5; CDR3aa: CASSWPDMISGYTF; CDR3nt: TGTGCCAGCAGTTGGCCGGACATGATCTCTGGCTACACCTTC
abundance: -; j_gene: TRBJ2-5; d_gene: TRBD1; v_gene: TRBV19; CDR3aa: CASSILGQGEETQYF; CDR3nt: TGTGCCAGTAGTATATTGGGACAGGGAGAAGAGACCCAGTACTTC
abundance: many; j_gene: TRBJ1-2; d_gene: -; v_gene: TRBV28; CDR3aa: CASSLISRSVVDGYTF; CDR3nt: TGTGCCAGCAGTTTAATATCAAGGTCTGTGGTGGATGGCTACACCTTC
abundance: few; j_gene: TRBJ2-2; d_gene: -; v_gene: TRBV7-6; CDR3aa: CASSLVSRGAGELFF; CDR3nt: TGTGCCAGCAGCTTGGTATCTCGGGGCGCCGGGGAGCTGTTTTTT
abundance: few; j_gene: TRBJ2-3; d_gene: TRBD1; v_gene: TRBV2; CDR3aa: CASSGDRGITDTQYF; CDR3nt: TGTGCCAGCAGTGGCGACAGGGGTATCACAGATACGCAGTATTTT
abundance: -; j_gene: TRBJ2-3; d_gene: -; v_gene: TRBV2; CDR3aa: CASSPLRGTDTQYF; CDR3nt: TGTGCCAGCAGTCCACTGAGGGGCACAGATACGCAGTATTTT
abundance: -; j_gene: TRBJ1-2; d_gene: -; v_gene: TRBV19; CDR3aa: CASSPRAGGGYTF; CDR3nt: TGTGCCAGTAGTCCGCGGGCCGGCGGTGGCTACACCTTC
abundance: -; j_gene: TRBJ2-5; d_gene: TRBD1; v_gene: TRBV5-1; CDR3aa: CAGRTGPGETQYF; CDR3nt: TGCGCCGGCCGGACAGGTCCAGGGGAGACCCAGTACTTC
abundance: few; j_gene: TRBJ2-2; d_gene: -; v_gene: TRBV7-3; CDR3aa: CASSLQWTSRGELFF; CDR3nt: TGTGCCAGCAGCTTGCAGTGGACCTCGCGGGGGGAGCTGTTTTTT
abundance: -; j_gene: TRBJ2-2; d_gene: TRBD1; v_gene: TRBV28; CDR3aa: CATITGGYTGELFF; CDR3nt: TGTGCCACAATAACAGGGGGGTACACCGGGGAGCTGTTTTTT
abundance: -; j_gene: TRBJ1-1; d_gene: -; v_gene: TRBV7-9; CDR3aa: CASSSIDSGGTEAFF; CDR3nt: TGTGCCAGCAGCTCGATAGACTCGGGCGGCACTGAAGCTTTCTTT
abundance: few; j_gene: TRBJ1-1; d_gene: -; v_gene: TRBV24-1; CDR3aa: CATFPGVRAFF; CDR3nt: TGTGCCACCTTCCCGGGGGTTCGAGCTTTCTTT
abundance: -; j_gene: TRBJ1-1; d_gene: TRBD1; v_gene: TRBV6-6; CDR3aa: CASRGGQGLDTEAFF; CDR3nt: TGTGCCAGCAGAGGGGGACAGGGGTTGGACACTGAAGCTTTCTTT
abundance: -; j_gene: TRBJ2-2; d_gene: -; v_gene: TRBV6-6; CDR3aa: CASSPRRDLTGELFF; CDR3nt: TGTGCCAGCAGTCCCCGGAGGGACCTCACCGGGGAGCTGTTTTTT
abundance: -; j_gene: TRBJ1-2; d_gene: -; v_gene: TRBV18; CDR3aa: CASSPSGDNYGYTF; CDR3nt: TGTGCCAGCTCACCATCCGGGGATAACTATGGCTACACCTTC
abundance: -; j_gene: TRBJ2-4; d_gene: TRBD1; v_gene: TRBV28; CDR3aa: CASSPHRQGAVIQYF; CDR3nt: TGTGCCAGCAGCCCTCACCGACAGGGGGCGGTAATTCAGTACTTC
abundance: -; j_gene: TRBJ2-3; d_gene: -; v_gene: TRBV4-1; CDR3aa: CASSLPYRPDTQYF; CDR3nt: TGCGCCAGCAGCCTACCTTATAGACCAGATACGCAGTATTTT
abundance: -; j_gene: TRBJ1-1; d_gene: -; v_gene: TRBV5-4; CDR3aa: CASSQSRNTEAFF; CDR3nt: TGTGCCAGCAGCCAGTCCAGGAACACTGAAGCTTTCTTT
abundance: -; j_gene: TRBJ2-1; d_gene: -; v_gene: TRBV24-1; CDR3aa: CATSDLIPEGKDNEQFF; CDR3nt: TGTGCCACCAGTGATCTCATACCGGAGGGGAAAGACAATGAGCAGTTCTTC
abundance: -; j_gene: TRBJ2-3; d_gene: TRBD2; v_gene: TRBV4-2; CDR3aa: CASSQSLLAGGYTDTQYF; CDR3nt: TGTGCCAGCAGCCAGTCCCTACTAGCGGGGGGATACACAGATACGCAGTATTTT
abundance: -; j_gene: TRBJ2-2; d_gene: TRBD1; v_gene: TRBV2; CDR3aa: CASSLNRGTGELFF; CDR3nt: TGTGCCAGCAGTCTCAACAGGGGAACCGGGGAGCTGTTTTTT
abundance: -; j_gene: TRBJ2-1; d_gene: -; v_gene: TRBV6-5; CDR3aa: CASSLTGARGNEQFF; CDR3nt: TGTGCCAGCAGCTTAACCGGGGCCAGAGGCAATGAGCAGTTCTTC
abundance: -; j_gene: TRBJ2-2; d_gene: -; v_gene: TRBV7-3; CDR3aa: CASSLTQGLGTGELFF; CDR3nt: TGTGCCAGCAGCTTAACTCAGGGGCTGGGCACCGGGGAGCTGTTTTTT
abundance: few; j_gene: TRBJ2-2; d_gene: -; v_gene: TRBV18; CDR3aa: CASSLPGGTGELFF; CDR3nt: TGTGCCAGCTCACTTCCCGGGGGTACCGGGGAGCTGTTTTTT
abundance: -; j_gene: TRBJ2-1; d_gene: -; v_gene: TRBV7-2; CDR3aa: CASSFLNEQFF; CDR3nt: TGTGCCAGCAGCTTTTTGAATGAGCAGTTCTTC
abundance: -; j_gene: TRBJ2-2; d_gene: -; v_gene: TRBV24-1; CDR3aa: CATSDRRDPRGSTGELFF; CDR3nt: TGTGCCACCAGTGACCGCCGGGACCCAAGGGGTAGCACCGGGGAGCTGTTTTTT
abundance: -; j_gene: TRBJ2-3; d_gene: -; v_gene: TRBV6-5; CDR3aa: CASSYRGLGIDTQYF; CDR3nt: TGTGCCAGCAGTTACAGGGGTTTGGGTATCGATACGCAGTATTTT
abundance: -; j_gene: TRBJ1-1; d_gene: TRBD1; v_gene: TRBV9; CDR3aa: CASSVSGTGYTEAFF; CDR3nt: TGTGCCAGCAGCGTTTCCGGGACAGGGTACACTGAAGCTTTCTTT
abundance: once; j_gene: TRBJ2-3; d_gene: -; v_gene: TRBV19; CDR3aa: CASSTHLTLGMGQYF; CDR3nt: TGTGCCAGTAGTACACACCTTACCCTCGGCATGGGGCAGTATTTT
abundance: -; j_gene: TRBJ1-4; d_gene: -; v_gene: TRBV4-1; CDR3aa: CASSPLRLVTNEKLFF; CDR3nt: TGCGCCAGCAGCCCGCTCCGCCTAGTTACTAATGAAAAACTGTTTTTT
abundance: -; j_gene: TRBJ2-6; d_gene: -; v_gene: TRBV6-1; CDR3aa: CASSRELSGANVLTF; CDR3nt: TGTGCCAGCAGTCGGGAACTCTCTGGGGCCAACGTCCTGACTTTC
abundance: -; j_gene: TRBJ2-2; d_gene: -; v_gene: TRBV5-4; CDR3aa: CASSLMGAGASTGELFF; CDR3nt: TGTGCCAGCAGCTTAATGGGGGCGGGGGCAAGCACCGGGGAGCTGTTTTTT
abundance: -; j_gene: TRBJ1-3; d_gene: -; v_gene: TRBV6-6; CDR3aa: CASSPTGTGNTIYF; CDR3nt: TGTGCCAGCAGTCCAACAGGGACGGGAAACACCATATATTTT
abundance: -; j_gene: TRBJ1-4; d_gene: -; v_gene: TRBV27; CDR3aa: CASSRNPGRNEKLFF; CDR3nt: TGTGCCAGCAGTCGAAATCCGGGACGAAATGAAAAACTGTTTTTT
abundance: -; j_gene: TRBJ1-1; d_gene: -; v_gene: TRBV21-1; CDR3aa: CASSKRTENTEAFF; CDR3nt: TGTGCCAGCAGCAAAAGAACAGAGAACACTGAAGCTTTCTTT
abundance: -; j_gene: TRBJ2-1; d_gene: -; v_gene: TRBV5-6; CDR3aa: CASGGLTSTYNEQFF; CDR3nt: TGTGCCAGCGGCGGACTCACTAGCACCTACAATGAGCAGTTCTTC
abundance: -; j_gene: TRBJ1-4; d_gene: -; v_gene: TRBV12-2; CDR3aa: CASRPHKSRDRGNEKLFF; CDR3nt: TGTGCAAGTCGCCCTCATAAAAGTCGAGACAGAGGTAATGAAAAACTGTTTTTT
abundance: few; j_gene: TRBJ2-2; d_gene: -; v_gene: TRBV7-2; CDR3aa: CASSLDDRRGNTGELFF; CDR3nt: TGTGCCAGCAGCTTAGATGACAGGAGGGGGAACACCGGGGAGCTGTTTTTT
abundance: few; j_gene: TRBJ1-4; d_gene: -; v_gene: TRBV28; CDR3aa: CASRSGRQAPGGLFF; CDR3nt: TGTGCCAGCAGGTCAGGGCGGCAGGCGCCTGGAGGACTGTTTTTT
abundance: -; j_gene: TRBJ2-1; d_gene: TRBD2; v_gene: TRBV24-1; CDR3aa: CATSDLGTNYNEQFF; CDR3nt: TGTGCCACCAGTGATTTGGGGACTAATTACAATGAGCAGTTCTTC
abundance: once; j_gene: TRBJ1-4; d_gene: TRBD1; v_gene: TRBV12-5; CDR3aa: CASGPGQTTTNEKLFF; CDR3nt: TGTGCTAGTGGTCCGGGACAGACAACAACTAATGAAAAACTGTTTTTT
abundance: few; j_gene: TRBJ1-2; d_gene: -; v_gene: TRBV7-9; CDR3aa: CASSSGAYSYGYTF; CDR3nt: TGTGCCAGCAGCTCAGGGGCCTATTCCTATGGCTACACCTTC
abundance: -; j_gene: TRBJ1-2; d_gene: TRBD1; v_gene: TRBV28; CDR3aa: CASSSWGTGVSGYTF; CDR3nt: TGTGCCAGCAGCTCTTGGGGGACAGGGGTGTCGGGCTACACCTTC
abundance: -; j_gene: TRBJ1-3; d_gene: -; v_gene: TRBV6-6; CDR3aa: CASSLGGRAGNTIYF; CDR3nt: TGTGCCAGCAGCTTAGGGGGGAGAGCTGGAAACACCATATATTTT
abundance: -; j_gene: TRBJ1-6; d_gene: -; v_gene: TRBV5-1; CDR3aa: CASSLDGGVTSPLHF; CDR3nt: TGCGCCAGCAGCTTGGATGGGGGGGTGACTTCACCCCTCCACTTT
abundance: -; j_gene: TRBJ2-3; d_gene: TRBD2; v_gene: TRBV7-2; CDR3aa: CASSLSGTSGGADTQYF; CDR3nt: TGTGCCAGCAGCTTATCCGGGACTAGCGGGGGGGCAGATACGCAGTATTTT